This T cell receptor (beta chain) was observed in a study of shared clonotypes between healthy human individuals. The CDR3 covers 14 residues. Per germline, CDR1 MNHNY and CDR2 SVGAGI (reference sequence). Trimming removed 6 bases from V and 3 bases from J; junction bases left unmatched: 4. It was at deep level that the assay was run. Measured with immunoSEQ multiplex PCR; TCRdb has only the in-frame clones, and not every one. The table records a few hundred thousand clones, 97% of them present only once. The sequence was obtained from a woman aged 25 to 45 in good health. This chain uses TRBV6-6 with TRBJ2-5; 10 nucleotides line up with TRBD2. The sample taken for sequencing was naive CD4+ T cells sorted from blood. As for subset: CD45RA+ positively selected. The CDR3 loop is CASSSSGRKETQYF. The CDR3 DNA follows: TGTGCCAGCAGCTCTAGCGGGAGAAAAGAGACCCAGTACTTC.